Listed below are T cell receptor beta chains from one sample, sequenced in a study of CXCR3-negative and CXCR3-positive naive CD8 T cells. TCRdb reprocessed the 5' RACE reads; each CDR3 protein has one entry and no DNA is given. Here the sample table reports 75,000 to 100,000 distinct CDR3 sequences. The sequencing input was naive CXCR3+ CD8+ T cells from blood. Receptor source: a human donor in good health. Some clones in this sample may be carry-over from other donors' samples. Both conserved end residues are part of each CDR3.

V gene	J gene	CDR3 protein
TRBV6-2/TRBV6-3	TRBJ2-7	CASSPRQETYEQYF
TRBV7-2	TRBJ2-1	CASSPDAEAGAYNEQFF
TRBV10-3	TRBJ2-1	CAISGPGPKDNEQFF
TRBV7-2	TRBJ1-5	CASSLTPNAGQNQPQHF
TRBV14	TRBJ2-7	CASSQDSDTVFGEQYF
TRBV7-9	TRBJ2-6	CASSTGPDSGANVLTF
TRBV7-9	TRBJ1-1	CASSPPSVTEAFF
TRBV20-1	TRBJ2-5	CSARNRAGAQETQYF
TRBV7-8	TRBJ2-3	CASSRGDTQYF
TRBV19	TRBJ2-1	CASIAGFSSYNEQFF
TRBV27	TRBJ2-2	CASSSIAIGEGYTGELFF
TRBV7-2	TRBJ2-7	CASSLTTSSYEQYF
TRBV9	TRBJ2-5	CASSVVVGEETQYF
TRBV28	TRBJ2-5	CASSFPKTSGGPAYQETQYF
TRBV15	TRBJ2-6	CATSDPGANVLTF
TRBV7-8	TRBJ1-2	CASSLGQTLDYGYTF
TRBV20-1	TRBJ2-7	CSARGLAFFSYEQYF
TRBV19	TRBJ2-5	CASTFSPGQGMETQYF
TRBV7-2	TRBJ2-1	CASSLLAGDAYNEQFF
TRBV7-9	TRBJ2-7	CASSPPRQTYEQYF
TRBV19	TRBJ2-2	CASTHGISTGELFF
TRBV29-1	TRBJ2-7	CSVGLELGYEQYF
TRBV20-1	TRBJ2-3	CRDNSGGPSTDTQYF
TRBV6-2/TRBV6-3	TRBJ2-1	CASTSPVVSSGNEQFF
TRBV29-1	TRBJ1-2	CSVVGSGVDPYGYTF
TRBV10-2	TRBJ2-2	CASSQVAPNTGELFF
TRBV7-9	TRBJ2-5	CASSPTTVLAGGTETQYF
TRBV6-5	TRBJ2-7	CASSWDRGYEQYF
TRBV7-2	TRBJ1-2	CASSSNDRGVGYTF
TRBV29-1	TRBJ2-7	CSVEDTRSSYEQYF
TRBV7-8	TRBJ2-3	CASIKTSGSTDTQYF
TRBV7-9	TRBJ2-2	CASSLGESGELFF
TRBV5-4	TRBJ2-1	CASSLQAGLYIDEQFF
TRBV7-9	TRBJ2-4	CASSPSTEIAKNIQYF
TRBV27	TRBJ2-7	CASRGGEDYEQYF
TRBV20-1	TRBJ2-7	CSARPMGLAYPYEQYF
TRBV5-5	TRBJ2-1	CASSFGGGANEQFF
TRBV7-7	TRBJ2-7	CASSQGQGAAYEQYF
TRBV19	TRBJ2-7	CASSQTSPAYEQYF
TRBV4-3	TRBJ2-3	CASSQERGRADTQYF
TRBV29-1	TRBJ1-2	CSVETQESPTF
TRBV7-3	TRBJ2-7	CASSSSGRAYEQYF
TRBV7-9	TRBJ2-5	CASSLQGGEYF
TRBV11-2	TRBJ2-7	CASSTQFYEQHF
TRBV28	TRBJ1-2	CASSLRGESKANYGYTF